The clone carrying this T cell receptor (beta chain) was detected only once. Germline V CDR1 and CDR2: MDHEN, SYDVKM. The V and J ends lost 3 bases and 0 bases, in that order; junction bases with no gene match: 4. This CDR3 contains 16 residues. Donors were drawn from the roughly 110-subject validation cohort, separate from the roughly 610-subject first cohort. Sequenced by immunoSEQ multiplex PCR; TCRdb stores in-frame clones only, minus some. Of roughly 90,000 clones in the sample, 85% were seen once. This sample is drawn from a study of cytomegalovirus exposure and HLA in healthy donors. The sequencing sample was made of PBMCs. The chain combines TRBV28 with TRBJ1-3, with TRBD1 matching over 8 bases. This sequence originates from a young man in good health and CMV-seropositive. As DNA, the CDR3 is TGTGCCAGCAGTTTCTCCGGACAGGGCTCTGGAAACACCATATATTTT. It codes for CASSFSGQGSGNTIYF.